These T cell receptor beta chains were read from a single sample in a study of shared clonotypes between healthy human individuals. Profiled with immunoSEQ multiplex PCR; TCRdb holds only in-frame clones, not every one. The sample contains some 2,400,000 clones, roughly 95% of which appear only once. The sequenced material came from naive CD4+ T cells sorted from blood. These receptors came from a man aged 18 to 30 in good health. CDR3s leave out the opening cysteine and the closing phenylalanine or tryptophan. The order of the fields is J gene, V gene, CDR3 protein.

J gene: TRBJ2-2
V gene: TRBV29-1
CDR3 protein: SVGWDGLGTGELF

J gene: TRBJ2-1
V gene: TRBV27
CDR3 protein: ASTSYGRGRDEQF

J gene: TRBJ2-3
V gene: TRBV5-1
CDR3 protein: ASSTSAAGTDTQY

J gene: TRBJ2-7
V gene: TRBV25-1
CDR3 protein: ASSADRGRPYEQY

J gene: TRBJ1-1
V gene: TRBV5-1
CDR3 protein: ASSLAPGNTEAF

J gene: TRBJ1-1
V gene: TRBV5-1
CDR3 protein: ASSLQYGGMTEAF

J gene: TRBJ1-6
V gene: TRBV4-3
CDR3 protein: ASSQVGNSPLH

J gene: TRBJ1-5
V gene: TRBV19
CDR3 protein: ASSIGGQLNQPQH

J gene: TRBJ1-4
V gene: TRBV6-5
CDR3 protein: ASRDGGVGGKLF

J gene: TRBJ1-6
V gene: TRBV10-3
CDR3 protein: AGGTGTNSPLH

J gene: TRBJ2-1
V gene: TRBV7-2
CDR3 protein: ASSLGGKNNEQF

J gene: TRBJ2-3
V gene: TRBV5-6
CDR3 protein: ASSLYWSGFGDTQY

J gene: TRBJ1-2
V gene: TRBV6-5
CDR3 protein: ASSRDGTSYGYT

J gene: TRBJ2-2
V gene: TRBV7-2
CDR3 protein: ASSLVAGYTGELF

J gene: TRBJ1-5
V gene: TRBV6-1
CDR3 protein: ASSSWGDSNQPQH

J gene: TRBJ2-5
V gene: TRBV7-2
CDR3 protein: ASSHPLGNLETQY

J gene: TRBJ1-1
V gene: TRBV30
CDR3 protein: AWSVRGVVAEAF

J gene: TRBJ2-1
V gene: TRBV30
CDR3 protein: AWSRPSSYNEQF

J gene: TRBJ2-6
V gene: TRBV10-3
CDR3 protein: AISGGLGPGANVLT

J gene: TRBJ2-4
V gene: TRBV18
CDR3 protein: ASSPSDIQY

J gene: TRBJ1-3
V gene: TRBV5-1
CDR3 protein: ASSLVSGAGNTIY

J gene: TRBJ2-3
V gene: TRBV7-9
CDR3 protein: ASSPRWFTDTQY

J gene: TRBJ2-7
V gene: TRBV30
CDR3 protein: AWSDWAGSYEQY

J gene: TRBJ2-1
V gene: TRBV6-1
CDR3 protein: ASSEASSPANEQF

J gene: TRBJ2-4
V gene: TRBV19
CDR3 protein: ASSGTGSGVGKNIQY

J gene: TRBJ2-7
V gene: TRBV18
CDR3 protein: ASSPRRNSYEQY

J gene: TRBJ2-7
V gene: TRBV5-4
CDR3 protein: ASSDPGQGAYEQY

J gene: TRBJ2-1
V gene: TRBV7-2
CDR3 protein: ASSPLAGNVYNEQF

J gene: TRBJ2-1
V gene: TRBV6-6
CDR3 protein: ASSYTTSGSREQF

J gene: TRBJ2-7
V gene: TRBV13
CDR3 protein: ASSLRRTTKTLYEQY

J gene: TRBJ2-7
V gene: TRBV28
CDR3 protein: ASSLIQGASEQY

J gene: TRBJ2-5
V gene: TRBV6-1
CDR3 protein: ASSEIIASRETQY

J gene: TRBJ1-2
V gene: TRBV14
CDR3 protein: ASSQVSPGDFNYGYT